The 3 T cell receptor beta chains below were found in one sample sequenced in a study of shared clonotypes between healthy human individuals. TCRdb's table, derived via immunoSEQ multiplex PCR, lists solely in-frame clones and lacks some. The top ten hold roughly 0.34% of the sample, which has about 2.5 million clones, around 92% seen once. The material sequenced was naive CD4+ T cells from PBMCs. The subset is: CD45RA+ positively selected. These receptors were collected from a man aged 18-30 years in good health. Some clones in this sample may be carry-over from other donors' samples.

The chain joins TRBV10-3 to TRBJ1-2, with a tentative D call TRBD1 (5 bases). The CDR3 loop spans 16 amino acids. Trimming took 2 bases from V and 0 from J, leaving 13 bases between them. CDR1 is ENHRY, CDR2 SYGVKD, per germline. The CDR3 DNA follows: TGTGCCATCAGTGAGGGGGCAGGGCTTGCTAACTATGGCTACACCTTC. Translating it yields CAISEGAGLANYGYTF.

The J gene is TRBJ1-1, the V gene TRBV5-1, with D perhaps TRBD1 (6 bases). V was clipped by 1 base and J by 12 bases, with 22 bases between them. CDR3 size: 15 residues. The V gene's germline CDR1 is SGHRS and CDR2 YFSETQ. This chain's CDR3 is CASSLSSASGGGSFF. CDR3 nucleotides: TGCGCCAGCAGCTTGTCTTCCGCGTCCGGGGGCGGATCTTTCTTT.

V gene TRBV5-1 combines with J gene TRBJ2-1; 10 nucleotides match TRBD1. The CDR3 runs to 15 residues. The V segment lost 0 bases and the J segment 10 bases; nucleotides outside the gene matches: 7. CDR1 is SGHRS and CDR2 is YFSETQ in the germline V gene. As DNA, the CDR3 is TGCGCCAGCAGCTTGGGTCCCGGACAGGGGGTCGAGCAGTTCTTC. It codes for CASSLGPGQGVEQFF.